Presented here are 5 T cell receptor beta chains from one specimen sequenced in a study of T cells in Graves' hyperthyroidism and ophthalmopathy. RNA transcripts were the template for amplifying TCR beta CDR3 regions. Using the HTBI primer set, a first-round RT-PCR was run on the TCR CDR3. Each CDR3 protein gets one entry after TCRdb re-called the multiplex PCR reads with MiXCR. The sample consists of 750,000 to 950,000 distinct CDR3 sequences, 38% of them appearing once. The sequencing sample was made of blood. The receptors shown here come from a young man with Graves' hyperthyroidism.

This rearrangement joins TRBV28 to TRBJ1-5; D gene uncertain. The length of the CDR3 is 12 residues. CDR1 MDHEN and CDR2 SYDVKM come from the germline V gene. V lost 7 bases and J 6 bases, leaving 10 bases between the germline ends. CDR3 nucleotide sequence: TGTGCCAGCACTCGAAGGGTTCAGCCCCAGCATTTT. Protein sequence: CASTRRVQPQHF.

The table lists this clonotype with many counts. The chain joins TRBV29-1 to TRBJ2-5; D gene ambiguous. Trimming stripped 7 bases from V and 5 bases from J, with 14 bases between. This CDR3 has 12 amino acids. Germline lookup yields CDR1 SQVTM and CDR2 ANQGSEA. CDR3 sequence: CSGRGVGETQYF. Written as DNA, the CDR3 is TGCAGCGGGAGAGGCGTCGGGGAGACCCAGTACTTC.

The chain recombines TRBV4-1 with TRBJ1-6; D is perhaps TRBD1 (6 bases). V gave up 0 bases and J gave up 11 bases, with 17 bases separating them. CDR1 and CDR2 from the germline V gene are MGHRA and YSYEKL. The CDR3 is made up of 16 amino acids. CDR3 nucleotide sequence: TGCGCCAGCAGCCAAGAAAGATGGGGGGCTAGTACACCCCTCCACTTT. It codes for CASSQERWGASTPLHF.

The sample holds many counts of this clonotype. This chain links TRBV7-9 with TRBJ2-7, with TRBD1 as a possible D gene (6 bases). Germline CDR1 reads SEHNR; CDR2 reads FQNEAQ (reference sequence). V was shortened by 4 bases and J by 1 base, with 11 bases between the two germline ends. There are 14 residues in the CDR3. This CDR3 reads CASSSPGQSYEQYF. The CDR3 DNA reads TGTGCCAGCAGCTCGCCGGGACAATCCTACGAGCAGTACTTC.

This clonotype was seen repeatedly, ten times or more. The CDR3 DNA reads TGCAGCGTTCAAGCAGAGACCCAGTACTTC. This encodes CSVQAETQYF. The V gene is TRBV29-1, the J gene TRBJ2-5; D is unclear. The CDR3 totals 10 residues. V was clipped by 5 bases and J by 4 bases, with 5 bases between them. Germline V lookup: CDR1 SQVTM, CDR2 ANQGSEA. The full variable domain, its missing parts supplied by reference TRBV29-1 and TRBJ2-5, is SAVISQKPSRDICQRGTSLTIQCQVDSQVTMMFWYRQQPGQSLTLIATANQGSEATYESGFVIDKFPISRPNLTFSTLTVSNMSPEDSSIYLCSVQAETQYFGPGTRLLVL.